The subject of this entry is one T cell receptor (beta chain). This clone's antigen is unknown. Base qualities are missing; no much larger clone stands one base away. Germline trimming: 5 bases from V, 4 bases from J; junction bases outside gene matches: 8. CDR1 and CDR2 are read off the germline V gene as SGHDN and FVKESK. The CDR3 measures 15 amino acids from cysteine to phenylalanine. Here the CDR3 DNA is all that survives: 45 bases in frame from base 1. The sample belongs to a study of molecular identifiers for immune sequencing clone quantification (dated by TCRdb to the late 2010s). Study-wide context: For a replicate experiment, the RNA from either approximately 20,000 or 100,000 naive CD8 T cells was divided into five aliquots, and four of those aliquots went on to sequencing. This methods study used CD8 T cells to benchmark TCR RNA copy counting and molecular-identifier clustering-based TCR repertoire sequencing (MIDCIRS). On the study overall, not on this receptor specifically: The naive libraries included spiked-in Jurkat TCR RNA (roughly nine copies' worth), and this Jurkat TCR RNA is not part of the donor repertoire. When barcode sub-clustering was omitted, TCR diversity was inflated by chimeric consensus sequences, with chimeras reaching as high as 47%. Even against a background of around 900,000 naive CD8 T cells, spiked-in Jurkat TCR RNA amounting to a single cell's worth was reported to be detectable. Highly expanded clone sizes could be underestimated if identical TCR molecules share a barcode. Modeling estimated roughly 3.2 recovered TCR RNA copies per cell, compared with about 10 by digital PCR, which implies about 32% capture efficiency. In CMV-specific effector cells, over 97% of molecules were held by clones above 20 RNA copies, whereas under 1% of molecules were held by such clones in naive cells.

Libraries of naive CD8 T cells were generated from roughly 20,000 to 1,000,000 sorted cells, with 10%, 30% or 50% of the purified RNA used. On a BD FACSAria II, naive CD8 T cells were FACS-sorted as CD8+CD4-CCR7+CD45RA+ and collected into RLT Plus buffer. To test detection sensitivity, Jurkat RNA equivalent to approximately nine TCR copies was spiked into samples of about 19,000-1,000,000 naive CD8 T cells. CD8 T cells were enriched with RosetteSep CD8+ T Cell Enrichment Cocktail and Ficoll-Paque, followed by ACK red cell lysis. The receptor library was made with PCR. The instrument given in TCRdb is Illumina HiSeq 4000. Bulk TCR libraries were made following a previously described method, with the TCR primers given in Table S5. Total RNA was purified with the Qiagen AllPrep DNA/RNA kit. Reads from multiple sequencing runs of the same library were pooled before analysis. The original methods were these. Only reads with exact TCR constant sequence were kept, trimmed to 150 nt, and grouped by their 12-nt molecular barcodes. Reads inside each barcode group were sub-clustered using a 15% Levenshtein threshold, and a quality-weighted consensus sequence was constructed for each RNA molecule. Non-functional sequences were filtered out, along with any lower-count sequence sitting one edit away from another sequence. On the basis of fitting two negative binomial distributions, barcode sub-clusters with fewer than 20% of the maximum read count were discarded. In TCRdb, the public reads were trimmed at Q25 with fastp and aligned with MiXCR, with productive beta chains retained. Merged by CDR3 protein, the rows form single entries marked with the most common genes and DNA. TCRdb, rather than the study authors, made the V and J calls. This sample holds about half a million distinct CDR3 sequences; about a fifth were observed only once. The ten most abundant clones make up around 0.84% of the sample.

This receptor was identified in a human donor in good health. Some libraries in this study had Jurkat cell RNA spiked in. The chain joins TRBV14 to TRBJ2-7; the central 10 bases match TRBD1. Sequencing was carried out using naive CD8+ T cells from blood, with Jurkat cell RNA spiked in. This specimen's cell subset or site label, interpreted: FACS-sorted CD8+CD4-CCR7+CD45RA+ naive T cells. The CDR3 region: CASSYPGQGMYEQYF. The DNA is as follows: TGTGCCAGCAGCTACCCGGGACAGGGGATGTACGAGCAGTACTTC. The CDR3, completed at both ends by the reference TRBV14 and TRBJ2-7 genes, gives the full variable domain EAGVTQFPSHSVIEKGQTVTLRCDPISGHDNLYWYRRVMGKEIKFLLHFVKESKQDESGMPNNRFLAERTGGTYSTLKVQPAELEDSGVYFCASSYPGQGMYEQYFGPGTRLTVT.